Following are 25 T cell receptor beta chains from one sample sequenced in a study of shared clonotypes between healthy human individuals. Assay: immunoSEQ multiplex PCR; the TCRdb copy retains only in-frame clones and omits some. The sample gives millions of clones, 85% to 95% of which show up once; 0.13% is in the top ten. The sample comprised naive CD4+ T cells sorted from blood. The subset is: CD45RA+ positively selected. These receptors were collected from a man aged 18 to 30 in good health.

This CDR3 is CASSESFSAVADTQYF. The DNA for the CDR3 is TGTGCCAGCAGTGAAAGCTTCAGCGCGGTAGCAGATACGCAGTATTTT. V usage is TRBV6-1 and J usage is TRBJ2-3; D gene unclear. V lost 2 bases, J lost 4 bases, and 16 bases lay in between. The CDR3 extends over 16 amino acids. Germline-derived CDR1 and CDR2 are MNHNS and SASEGT.

The chain recombines TRBV6-1 with TRBJ1-2; 9 bases are a match to TRBD1. Germline loops: CDR1 MNHNS, CDR2 SASEGT. The CDR3 has 13 residues. The junction had 5 bases not matched to a gene; V was cut back by 8 bases and J by 4 bases. CDR3 nucleotide sequence: TGTGCCAGCTATACAGGGGGCAGCTATGGCTACACCTTC. It yields the protein CASYTGGSYGYTF.

V usage is TRBV10-2 and J usage is TRBJ1-5; D gene unclear. V was pared by 3 bases and J by 7 bases, with 10 bases between. The CDR3 runs to 13 residues. CDR1 and CDR2 from the germline V gene are WSHSY and SAAADI. The CDR3, as DNA: TGCGCCAGCAGTGAACAGAACCAACAGCCCCAGCATTTT. Its protein product is CASSEQNQQPQHF.

The rearrangement links TRBV5-1 to TRBJ2-2; 7 bases align to TRBD1. The trim removed 4 bases at V and 2 bases at J, leaving 5 bases unmatched. The germline V gene has CDR1 SGHRS and CDR2 YFSETQ. This CDR3 has 15 amino acids. The CDR3 reads CASSGGQINTGELFF. The CDR3, as DNA: TGCGCCAGCAGCGGGGGACAGATAAACACCGGGGAGCTGTTTTTT.

V gene TRBV5-1 combines with J gene TRBJ2-3; 10 bases match TRBD2. V shed 0 bases and J 3 bases; nucleotides not matched to a gene: 4. This CDR3 region has 16 residues. Germline CDR1 and CDR2: SGHRS and YFSETQ. The CDR3 here is CASSLDQRGGTDTQYF. For the CDR3, the DNA is TGCGCCAGCAGCTTGGACCAGCGGGGGGGAACAGATACGCAGTATTTT.

This clone has more than one count but fewer than ten. Other DNA sequences of this sample code for an identical CDR3. V is TRBV7-9 and J is TRBJ1-1; D possibly corresponds to TRBD1 (6 bases). There are 13 residues in the CDR3. CDR1 and CDR2 (germline): SEHNR, FQNEAQ (reference sequence). Trimming stripped 5 bases from V and 1 base from J, with 8 bases between. The CDR3 region is CASSLQGNTEAFF. DNA for the CDR3: TGTGCCAGCAGCCTACAGGGGAACACTGAAGCTTTCTTT.

This chain's CDR3 is CASSVPGTNYGYTF. The CDR3 DNA is TGTGCCAGCAGTGTCCCAGGGACTAACTATGGCTACACCTTC. The J gene is TRBJ1-2, the V gene TRBV2, with D perhaps TRBD1 (5 bases). Germline CDR1 is SNHLY and CDR2 is FYNNEI. The CDR3 length is 14 residues. Trimming removed 4 bases at V and 0 bases at J, with 9 bases between.

This clone has only a few counts. The chain carries TRBV7-9 and TRBJ1-2; tentative D call: TRBD1 (5 bases). The V end lost 0 bases, the J end lost 8 bases, and 13 bases lay between the germline ends. Germline lookup yields CDR1 SEHNR and CDR2 FQNEAQ (reference sequence). The CDR3 is 14 amino acids. The CDR3 is CASSLASGDEGYTF. The CDR3 nucleotides read TGTGCCAGCAGCTTAGCGTCTGGGGACGAGGGCTACACCTTC.

This clone is a singleton in its sample. Other DNA sequences within the sample encode an identical CDR3. The chain has TRBV5-1 and TRBJ2-5; D gene ambiguous. This CDR3 region has 14 residues. The germline V gene has CDR1 SGHRS and CDR2 YFSETQ. Between the trimmed V and J ends, which lost 0 bases and 0 bases, there was a span of 6 bases. The chain's CDR3 is CASSLEGNQETQYF. In DNA form, the CDR3 reads TGCGCCAGCAGCTTGGAGGGAAACCAAGAGACCCAGTACTTC. The whole variable domain, remainder taken from reference TRBV5-1 and TRBJ2-5, is KAGVTQTPRYLIKTRGQQVTLSCSPISGHRSVSWYQQTPGQGLQFLFEYFSETQRNKGNFPGRFSGRQFSNSRSEMNVSTLELGDSALYLCASSLEGNQETQYFGPGTRLLVL.

The J gene is TRBJ2-3, the V gene TRBV5-1; 8 positions agree with TRBD1. This CDR3 comprises 15 residues. The V segment lost 4 bases and the J segment 6 bases; nucleotides outside the gene matches: 10. Germline CDR1 reads SGHRS; CDR2 reads YFSETQ. The DNA for the CDR3 is TGCGCCAGCAGCCGAGGGACAGGTGGTTTTGATACGCAGTATTTT. Its protein product is CASSRGTGGFDTQYF.

The chain couples TRBV25-1 to TRBJ1-1, with a weak D call TRBD1 (5 bases). Trimming took off 3 bases at V and 0 bases at J, with 11 bases between the two ends. CDR1 MGHDK and CDR2 SYGVNS come from the germline V gene. The CDR3 is made up of 15 amino acids. Written as DNA, the CDR3 is TGTGCCAGCAGTGATGGGGGAAGGATGAACACTGAAGCTTTCTTT. It encodes CASSDGGRMNTEAFF.

The chain employs TRBV18 and TRBJ2-5; weak D call: TRBD2 (6 bases). V shed 1 base and J shed 4 bases, with 10 bases lying between them. The CDR3 extends over 14 amino acids. Looked up from germline, CDR1 is KGHSH and CDR2 is LQKENI. For the CDR3, the DNA is TGTGCCAGCTCACCACTCGGGAGTTCAGAGACCCAGTACTTC. This encodes CASSPLGSSETQYF.

The rearrangement joins TRBV28 to TRBJ1-2; weak D call: TRBD1 (6 bases). Germline V CDR1 and CDR2: MDHEN, SYDVKM. V lost 0 bases and J lost 6, with 17 bases in between. This CDR3 region has 16 residues. The DNA of the CDR3 is TGTGCCAGCAGTTTATGGGGCCCACAGGGTGCCCATGGCTACACCTTC. This sequence encodes CASSLWGPQGAHGYTF.

Only one count was recorded for this clone. V gene TRBV6-1 combines with J gene TRBJ2-7; 9 nucleotides align to TRBD1. The CDR3 contains 14 residues. Germline V lookup: CDR1 MNHNS, CDR2 SASEGT. The V and J ends lost 6 bases and 6 bases, in that order; junction bases with no gene match: 9. CDR3 region: CASSPMTGGSEQYF. Written as DNA, the CDR3 is TGTGCCAGCAGCCCGATGACAGGGGGTTCCGAGCAGTACTTC.

The chain carries TRBV20-1 and TRBJ1-2; maybe TRBD1 (5 bases). Germline V gene sequence: CDR1 DFQATT, CDR2 SNEGSKA (reference sequence). This CDR3 comprises 11 residues. The CDR3 sequence is CNVGADYGYTF. In DNA form, the CDR3 reads TGCAACGTAGGGGCTGACTATGGCTACACCTTC.

The V and J genes are TRBV10-1 and TRBJ2-3; perhaps TRBD2 as D (6 bases). Germline CDR1 WNHNN, CDR2 SYGVQD (reference sequence). The length of the CDR3 is 17 residues. V was trimmed by 3 bases and J by 0 bases, leaving 16 bases between them. Written as DNA, the CDR3 is TGCGCCAGCAGTGAAGGGACTCCCAGCACTAGCACAGATACGCAGTATTTT. Protein sequence: CASSEGTPSTSTDTQYF.

The DNA for the CDR3 is TGTGCCATCAGTGAGTCTAGAGCCGAGCAGTACTTC. Protein: CAISESRAEQYF. J is TRBJ2-7 and V is TRBV10-3, with D unclear. CDR1 is ENHRY, CDR2 SYGVKD, per germline. The CDR3 is made up of 12 amino acids. Between the trimmed V and J ends, which lost 0 bases and 6 bases, there was a span of 6 bases.

V is TRBV19 and J is TRBJ2-5; possible D gene TRBD1, 5 bases. CDR1 is LNHDA and CDR2 is SQIVND in the germline V gene (reference sequence). V lost 9 bases and J 1 base, leaving 9 bases between the germline ends. CDR3 size: 12 residues. In nucleotides, the CDR3 is TGTGCCAGCCAGGGCCCCCAAGAGACCCAGTACTTC. It codes for CASQGPQETQYF.

The V call is TRBV28, the J call TRBJ2-7; 10 nucleotides align to TRBD1. This CDR3 contains 20 residues. Per germline, CDR1 MDHEN and CDR2 SYDVKM. V dropped 2 bases and J dropped 5; count of bases not matched to a gene: 21. The CDR3, as DNA: TGTGCCAGCAGTTTACCACGGGGTATGTGGGGACAGGGGCCCACCCACGAGCAGTACTTC. Its protein is CASSLPRGMWGQGPTHEQYF.

The rearrangement joins TRBV6-1 to TRBJ1-2; 8 bases agree with TRBD1. There are 16 residues in the CDR3. Germline-derived CDR1 and CDR2 are MNHNS and SASEGT. J was trimmed by 8 bases and V by 3 bases; bases with no gene match: 14. The CDR3 here is CASSDPGGVRLEGYTF. CDR3 nucleotides: TGTGCCAGCAGTGACCCAGGGGGCGTTAGGTTGGAAGGCTACACCTTC.

To note about this clone: This sample also contains other DNA sequences that code for the same CDR3. J is TRBJ2-5 and V is TRBV18; no firm D call. CDR1 KGHSH and CDR2 LQKENI come from the germline V gene. V dropped 3 bases and J dropped 4 bases, with 9 bases sitting between them. There are 13 residues in the CDR3. CDR3 protein: CASSPPGRETQYF. CDR3 sequence (DNA): TGTGCCAGCTCACCTCCCGGCCGAGAGACCCAGTACTTC. The full variable domain, rest sourced from reference TRBV18 and TRBJ2-5, is NAGVMQNPRHLVRRRGQEARLRCSPMKGHSHVYWYRQLPEEGLKFMVYLQKENIIDESGMPKERFSAEFPKEGPSILRIQQVVRGDSAAYFCASSPPGRETQYFGPGTRLLVL.

The chain uses TRBV4-3 and TRBJ1-1; the D gene is possibly TRBD1 (6 bases). Germline-derived CDR1 and CDR2 are LGHNA and YSLEER. The CDR3 is 15 residues long. The germline V and J ends were trimmed by 0 bases and 4 bases, with 12 bases remaining between them. The CDR3 sequence: CASSQDLQGGTEAFF. CDR3 bases: TGCGCCAGCAGCCAAGATCTACAGGGTGGCACTGAAGCTTTCTTT.

V gene TRBV11-2 combines with J gene TRBJ2-3; D remains unclear. CDR3 length: 16 amino acids. In germline, CDR1 is SGHAT, CDR2 FQNNGV. V was shortened by 0 bases and J by 0 bases, with 10 bases between the two germline ends. The DNA for the CDR3 is TGTGCCAGCAGCTTAGATGGGAAGGCTAGCACAGATACGCAGTATTTT. Its translation: CASSLDGKASTDTQYF.

This chain joins TRBV9 and TRBJ2-3; TRBD1 aligns across 10 bases. Per the germline V gene, CDR1 is SGDLS and CDR2 is YYNGEE. The CDR3 contains 16 residues. Trimming at V came to 4 bases and at J to 1 base, leaving 6 bases not matched to a gene. DNA of the CDR3: TGTGCCAGCAGCCCTAGACAGGGGGCGGGCACAGATACGCAGTATTTT. It encodes CASSPRQGAGTDTQYF.

This clone has a single count. The J gene is TRBJ2-7, the V gene TRBV5-1, with TRBD1 matching over 11 bases. Germline CDR1 reads SGHRS; CDR2 reads YFSETQ. J lost 6 bases, V lost 4 bases, and 6 bases had no gene match. The CDR3 has 14 residues. The CDR3 DNA reads TGCGCCAGCAGCATAACCGGGACAGGGGGCGAGCAGTACTTC. It codes for CASSITGTGGEQYF.